Shown below are 24 T cell receptor beta chains from a single sample sequenced in a study of cytomegalovirus exposure and HLA in healthy donors. Primers: 60 Vbeta forward and 13 Jbeta reverse. Measured with immunoSEQ multiplex PCR; TCRdb has only the in-frame clones, and not every one. This table holds 95,000 to 150,000 clones, 77% found once. The sequenced material came from PBMCs. The receptors originated from a human donor in good health.

The rearrangement links TRBV7-3 to TRBJ2-3, with 12 positions matching TRBD2. This CDR3 spans 15 amino acids. V lost 5 bases, J lost 3 bases, and 3 bases stayed unmatched. Germline CDR1 and CDR2: SGHTA and FQGTGA. The CDR3 spells CASSLLAGGTDTQYF. DNA for the CDR3: TGTGCCAGCAGCCTCCTAGCGGGAGGGACAGATACGCAGTATTTT.

J is TRBJ2-3 and V is TRBV5-4, with 13 bases identical to TRBD2. The V gene end was trimmed by 0 bases and the J gene end by 4 bases; junction bases not matched to a gene: 2. The CDR3 spans 16 residues. The V gene's germline CDR1 is SGHNT and CDR2 YYREEE (reference sequence). The CDR3 spells CASSLGLAGGADTQYF. For the CDR3, the DNA is TGTGCCAGCAGCTTGGGACTAGCGGGAGGTGCAGATACGCAGTATTTT.

This CDR3 is CASSDSNRGKNYGYTF. In DNA form, the CDR3 reads TGTGCCAGCAGTGACTCAAACAGGGGAAAGAACTATGGCTACACCTTC. The chain combines TRBV6-4 with TRBJ1-2; 7 bases are a match to TRBD1. This CDR3 has 16 residues. CDR1 MRHNA and CDR2 SNTAGT come from the germline V gene. After removal of 0 bases from V and 2 bases from J, the junction contained 6 bases not matched to a gene.

The CDR3 sequence is CSVDPGYGYTF. CDR3 DNA sequence: TGCAGCGTTGATCCGGGGTATGGCTACACCTTC. The chain is built from TRBV29-1 and TRBJ1-2, with unresolved D. V dropped 3 bases and J dropped 5 bases, with 7 bases sitting between them. Germline V CDR1 and CDR2: SQVTM, ANQGSEA. The CDR3 contains 11 residues. The whole variable domain, filled in from reference TRBV29-1 and TRBJ1-2, reads SAVISQKPSRDICQRGTSLTIQCQVDSQVTMMFWYRQQPGQSLTLIATANQGSEATYESGFVIDKFPISRPNLTFSTLTVSNMSPEDSSIYLCSVDPGYGYTFGSGTRLTVV.

This sequence joins TRBV29-1 and TRBJ2-1, with D unresolved. CDR1 and CDR2 (germline): SQVTM, ANQGSEA. V gave up 3 bases and J gave up 1 base, with 4 bases separating them. The CDR3 is 12 amino acids. The DNA of the CDR3 is TGCAGCGTTGACGGGTCCTACAATGAGCAGTTCTTC. Translation gives CSVDGSYNEQFF.

This chain uses TRBV15 with TRBJ2-1, with 10 bases lining up with TRBD1. Germline CDR1 reads LNHNV; CDR2 reads YYDKDF (reference sequence). The length of the CDR3 is 16 residues. J was trimmed by 3 bases and V by 1 base; bases with no gene match: 3. CDR3 bases: TGTGCCACCAGCAGAGTGGGGACAGGGGTCTACAATGAGCAGTTCTTC. It encodes CATSRVGTGVYNEQFF.

The CDR3 protein is CASSQSGGDRDENQPQHF. In nucleotides, the CDR3 is TGCGCCAGCAGTCAATCGGGGGGCGACAGGGACGAGAATCAGCCCCAGCATTTT. The chain recombines TRBV23-1 with TRBJ1-5; 7 nucleotides line up with TRBD1. TRBV23-1 is classed as an ORF, of uncertain function. The V segment lost 0 bases and the J segment 4 bases; nucleotides outside the gene matches: 12. The CDR3 sequence is 18 residues long.

The chain joins TRBV27 to TRBJ1-1; D is perhaps TRBD1 (6 bases). The germline V gene encodes CDR1 MNHEY and CDR2 SMNVEV (reference sequence). The V gene lost 2 bases and the J gene lost 1 base, with 17 bases spanning the gap. The CDR3 is made up of 17 amino acids. In nucleotides, the CDR3 is TGTGCCAGCAGTTTAGGCCTCAAGTTCAGGGGGAACACTGAAGCTTTCTTT. It specifies CASSLGLKFRGNTEAFF.

The J gene is TRBJ1-5, the V gene TRBV30, with a weak D call TRBD1 (5 bases). The V end lost 5 bases, the J end lost 0 bases, and 8 bases lay between the germline ends. This CDR3 has 13 amino acids. Germline V lookup: CDR1 GTSNPN, CDR2 SVGIG (reference sequence). The CDR3 DNA follows: TGTGCCTGGGGGGACTTTAGCAATCAGCCCCAGCATTTT. Translation gives CAWGDFSNQPQHF.

A remark on this clone: The sample has other DNA sequences that encode this CDR3 too. The chain uses TRBV19 and TRBJ2-5, with 7 positions matching TRBD2. Trimming removed 1 base from V and 5 bases from J; junction bases left unmatched: 4. Germline CDR1 is LNHDA and CDR2 is SQIVND (reference sequence). The length of the CDR3 is 14 residues. The DNA for the CDR3 is TGTGCCAGTAGTATAGGGGGAGGGGCCGAGACCCAGTACTTC. It encodes CASSIGGGAETQYF.

This clone came up a few times. J is TRBJ1-2 and V is TRBV10-3; D remains ambiguous. Trimming removed 2 bases at V and 8 bases at J, with 6 bases between. The CDR3 length is 11 residues. Per the germline V gene, CDR1 is ENHRY and CDR2 is SYGVKD. CDR3: CAISETRGYTF. The DNA for the CDR3 is TGTGCCATCAGTGAGACGAGGGGCTACACCTTC.

The chain has TRBV6-6 and TRBJ1-1; possible D gene TRBD1, 6 bases. From germline, CDR1 is MNHNY and CDR2 SVGAGI (reference sequence). The CDR3 spans 14 residues. The V end was cut by 10 bases, the J end by 1 base, with 16 bases between. CDR3 DNA sequence: TGTGCCACCCACCGGGACACCTCGAACACTGAAGCTTTCTTT. It specifies CATHRDTSNTEAFF.

This sequence joins TRBV6-6 and TRBJ1-2; TRBD1 agrees at 9 bases. J lost 6 bases, V lost 4 bases, and 12 bases had no gene match. Germline-derived CDR1 and CDR2 are MNHNY and SVGAGI (reference sequence). The CDR3 extends over 16 amino acids. The CDR3 region is CASSSPPGQGENGYTF. For the CDR3, the DNA is TGTGCCAGCAGTTCCCCCCCGGGACAGGGTGAGAATGGCTACACCTTC.

This clone was recorded once. CDR3 nucleotides: TGTGCCAGCAGCCCTGAGGTTTTAATGAACACTGAAGCTTTCTTT. This encodes CASSPEVLMNTEAFF. The chain recombines TRBV9 with TRBJ1-1; D remains ambiguous. Trimming took 4 bases from V and 0 from J, leaving 13 bases between them. Germline V CDR1 and CDR2: SGDLS, YYNGEE. The CDR3 loop spans 15 amino acids. Together with reference TRBV9 and TRBJ1-1, the CDR3 gives the full variable domain: DSGVTQTPKHLITATGQRVTLRCSPRSGDLSVYWYQQSLDQGLQFLIQYYNGEERAKGNILERFSAQQFPDLHSELNLSSLELGDSALYFCASSPEVLMNTEAFFGQGTRLTVV.

Regarding this clone: An end of the junction does not agree with germline; a read error may underlie this. The V and J genes are TRBV7-9 and TRBJ1-2; TRBD1 might be the D (5 bases). Looked up from germline, CDR1 is SEHNR and CDR2 is FQNEAQ (reference sequence). This CDR3 is 14 amino acids long. CDR3 protein: CSSSQLAGFYGYTF. The CDR3 DNA sequence: TGTTCCAGCAGCCAGCTTGCAGGGTTCTATGGCTACACCTTC.

This clone was seen a handful of times. CDR3 region: CASSEERGLGYEQYF. The CDR3, as DNA: TGTGCCAGCAGTGAAGAAAGGGGTCTGGGCTACGAGCAGTACTTC. The chain joins TRBV2 to TRBJ2-7, with D tentatively TRBD1 (5 bases). Germline loops: CDR1 SNHLY, CDR2 FYNNEI. The CDR3 length is 15 residues. V shed 1 base and J shed 3 bases, with 13 bases lying between them. The whole variable domain, filled in from reference TRBV2 and TRBJ2-7, reads EPEVTQTPSHQVTQMGQEVILRCVPISNHLYFYWYRQILGQKVEFLVSFYNNEISEKSEIFDDQFSVERPDGSNFTLKIRSTKLEDSAMYFCASSEERGLGYEQYFGPGTRLTVT.

Comments on this clone: The sample carries other DNA sequences with the same CDR3. This chain uses TRBV28 with TRBJ1-5; 7 nucleotides match TRBD1. The germline V gene has CDR1 MDHEN and CDR2 SYDVKM. The CDR3 has 18 amino acids. The trim removed 5 bases at V and 0 bases at J, leaving 13 bases unmatched. The CDR3 nucleotides are TGTGCCAGCAGTGACCGGGACAGTCTATCTTATAGCAATCAGCCCCAGCATTTT. Amino acid sequence: CASSDRDSLSYSNQPQHF.

The gene calls are TRBV29-1 and TRBJ2-7; 7 bases agree with TRBD1. The CDR3 covers 13 residues. The ends lost 4 bases at V and 3 bases at J; junction bases unmatched: 6. Germline assignment: CDR1 SQVTM and CDR2 ANQGSEA. As DNA, the CDR3 is TGCAGCGTTGTTTTTACAGGGGTCTACGAGCAGTACTTC. Residues: CSVVFTGVYEQYF.

The chain uses TRBV27 and TRBJ2-1, with a weak D call TRBD2 (6 bases). With 0 bases removed from V and 7 bases from J, the gap between germline ends came to 10 bases. The V gene's germline CDR1 is MNHEY and CDR2 SMNVEV (reference sequence). This CDR3 region has 14 residues. The CDR3 reads CASSLSWAGNEQFF. CDR3 nucleotides: TGTGCCAGCAGTTTATCGTGGGCGGGGAATGAGCAGTTCTTC.

The chain is built from TRBV19 and TRBJ1-1, with TRBD1 as a possible D gene (5 bases). Trimming took off 6 bases at V and 3 bases at J, with 14 bases between the two ends. The CDR3 has 14 residues. Germline-derived CDR1 and CDR2 are LNHDA and SQIVND (reference sequence). CDR3 region: CASRVEGPYTEAFF. CDR3 bases: TGTGCCAGTAGGGTGGAGGGGCCGTACACTGAAGCTTTCTTT.

The J gene is TRBJ1-5, the V gene TRBV7-2; the match to TRBD1 covers 7 bases. Germline trimming cut 5 bases from V and 0 bases from J; bases unmatched to any gene: 4. The CDR3 loop spans 15 amino acids. From germline, CDR1 is SGHTA and CDR2 FQGNSA. For the CDR3, the DNA is TGTGCCAGCAGCCCGAGGACAGGTAGCAATCAGCCCCAGCATTTT. This sequence encodes CASSPRTGSNQPQHF.

The chain employs TRBV25-1 and TRBJ1-2; the D gene is possibly TRBD1 (6 bases). V was cut by 3 bases and J by 8 bases, with 16 bases left in between. There are 14 residues in the CDR3. The germline V gene has CDR1 MGHDK and CDR2 SYGVNS. The DNA for the CDR3 is TGTGCCAGCAGTGACCTACCTACGGGGGGCGGCTACACCTTC. It encodes CASSDLPTGGGYTF.

V gene TRBV29-1 combines with J gene TRBJ2-7, with D possibly TRBD2 on 5 matching bases. The germline CDR1 and CDR2 sequences are SQVTM and ANQGSEA. This CDR3 has 14 residues. Trimming pared 4 bases from V and 4 bases from J, leaving 17 bases between. Here the CDR3 DNA reads TGCAGCGTTGGTGGGAAAGGGAGTCTGTACGAGCAGTACTTC. Protein: CSVGGKGSLYEQYF.

The gene calls are TRBV6-1 and TRBJ2-1, with 9 bases matching TRBD2. The CDR3 extends over 15 amino acids. CDR1 MNHNS and CDR2 SASEGT come from the germline V gene. After removal of 4 bases from V and 5 bases from J, the junction contained 6 bases not matched to a gene. CDR3 nucleotide sequence: TGTGCCAGCAGTGGAGGAAGCGGGAGGCACAATGAGCAGTTCTTC. Translated: CASSGGSGRHNEQFF.